Listed below are T cell receptor beta chains from one sample, sequenced in a study of blood T cell repertoires in COVID-19. Sequenced by immunoSEQ multiplex PCR; TCRdb stores in-frame clones only, minus some. In the table there are about 380,000 clones, approximately 90% of which are singletons. Sequences were obtained from PBMCs or T cells enriched from blood (not recorded which). The receptors here all came from a woman younger than 35 who had recovered from COVID-19. CDR3s include the opening cysteine and the closing phenylalanine or tryptophan. A D gene is named only where the DNA matches it firmly. Part of the rows lack a size; the others show once, few, many or a class for expanded clones.

j_call d_call v_call clone_size cdr3_aa cdr3_nt
TRBJ2-7 TRBD1 TRBV5-1 . CASCTGDTYEQYF TGCGCCAGTTGTACAGGGGATACCTACGAGCAGTACTTC
TRBJ1-2 . TRBV28 few CASSLFMGSYGYTF TGTGCCAGCAGTTTATTTATGGGGAGCTATGGCTACACCTTC
TRBJ2-7 . TRBV2 . CASGGGEVSYEQYF TGTGCCAGCGGCGGAGGGGAGGTTTCCTACGAGCAGTACTTC
TRBJ1-2 TRBD1 TRBV6-6 once CASSPTRDRGAYYGYTF TGTGCCAGCAGTCCAACCCGGGACAGGGGGGCCTACTATGGCTACACCTTC
TRBJ2-5 TRBD1 TRBV15 . CATSSAGTGGKETQYF TGTGCCACCAGCAGCGCAGGGACAGGGGGGAAGGAGACCCAGTACTTC
TRBJ1-6 TRBD1 TRBV6-5 once CASSYLTGGPPLALHF TGTGCCAGCAGTTACCTGACAGGGGGCCCTCCGTTGGCCCTCCACTTT
TRBJ2-1 . TRBV5-1 . CASSRGLGNEQFF TGCGCCAGCAGCCGAGGCCTTGGCAATGAGCAGTTCTTC
TRBJ1-3 TRBD1 TRBV10-3 . CAISETGVEDTIYF TGTGCCATCAGTGAGACAGGGGTCGAAGACACCATATATTTT
TRBJ1-6 TRBD1 TRBV19 . CASSIPGQGRNSPLHF TGTGCCAGTAGTATCCCGGGACAGGGGAGGAATTCACCCCTCCACTTT
TRBJ2-7 TRBD2 TRBV9 . CASSGKAGGLGEQYF TGTGCCAGCAGCGGAAAAGCGGGGGGTTTGGGCGAGCAGTACTTC
TRBJ2-2 . TRBV29-1 . CSVEGGDTGELFF TGCAGCGTCGAGGGTGGGGACACCGGGGAGCTGTTTTTT
TRBJ2-4 TRBD1 TRBV5-6 . CASSLDRGRGAKNIQYF TGTGCCAGCAGCTTGGACAGGGGGCGCGGAGCCAAAAACATTCAGTACTTC
TRBJ2-7 . TRBV3-1/TRBV3-2 . CASSGRGASYEQYF TGTGCCAGCAGCGGACGGGGGGCTTCCTACGAGCAGTACTTC
TRBJ2-3 . TRBV2 . CASSGSSRLVGDTQYF TGTGCCAGCAGTGGGTCGTCGAGACTAGTGGGAGATACGCAGTATTTT
TRBJ1-1 . TRBV7-9 . CASNRGVLTEAFF TGTGCCAGCAACCGGGGGGTCCTAACTGAAGCTTTCTTT
TRBJ2-1 TRBD1 TRBV15 . CATSRDGQGGNEQFF TGTGCCACCAGCAGAGATGGACAGGGGGGAAATGAGCAGTTCTTC
TRBJ2-5 . TRBV6-2/TRBV6-3 . CASSYSIREGWETQYF TGTGCCAGCAGTTACTCGATTCGGGAAGGTTGGGAGACCCAGTACTTC
TRBJ2-7 TRBD1 TRBV10-3 . CAISEPTGSIAQYF TGTGCCATCAGTGAGCCGACAGGGTCTATCGCGCAGTACTTC
TRBJ2-1 TRBD2 TRBV7-8 once CASSLGASGIYNEQFF TGTGCCAGCAGCTTAGGTGCTAGCGGTATTTACAATGAGCAGTTCTTC
TRBJ2-5 . TRBV4-1 . CASRDGKKETQYF TGCGCCAGCCGTGACGGGAAGAAAGAGACCCAGTACTTC
TRBJ1-1 . TRBV10-3 . CAISDVVGRGNTEAFF TGTGCCATCAGTGATGTCGTTGGGAGAGGAAACACTGAAGCTTTCTTT
TRBJ1-2 . TRBV4-1 . CASSQGDKTYGYTF TGCGCCAGCAGCCAGGGAGACAAGACCTATGGCTACACCTTC
TRBJ2-3 . TRBV5-4 . CASSLVRVSGSDTQYF TGTGCCAGCAGCTTGGTCAGGGTCAGTGGGTCAGATACGCAGTATTTT
TRBJ1-6 . TRBV5-1 once CASSLRYNSPLHF TGCGCCAGCAGCTTACGGTATAATTCACCCCTCCACTTT
TRBJ1-6 TRBD1 TRBV6-5 . CASRRLTGVPSPLHF TGTGCCAGCAGACGTCTAACAGGGGTTCCGTCACCCCTCCACTTT
TRBJ1-5 TRBD1 TRBV4-1 . CASSRGQVNQPQHF TGCGCCAGCAGCCGAGGACAGGTAAATCAGCCCCAGCATTTT
TRBJ1-1 . TRBV6-5 . CASSVGDTEAFF TGTGCCAGCAGCGTCGGGGACACTGAAGCTTTCTTT
TRBJ2-2 . TRBV5-1 once CASSLSGSSLNTGELFF TGCGCCAGCAGCTTATCCGGGTCCTCCTTGAACACCGGGGAGCTGTTTTTT
TRBJ2-7 . TRBV24-1 few CATGKGGGEQYF TGTGCCACGGGAAAAGGGGGTGGCGAGCAGTACTTC
TRBJ2-1 . TRBV5-1 . CASSGSSYNEQFF TGCGCCAGCAGCGGCAGCTCCTACAATGAGCAGTTCTTC
TRBJ2-1 TRBD1 TRBV19 . CASSLGTVGAQSDNEQFF TGTGCCAGTAGCTTGGGGACAGTGGGGGCACAATCAGACAATGAGCAGTTCTTC
TRBJ1-5 . TRBV19 . CASSFLPGGSDLRNQPQHF TGTGCCAGTAGTTTTTTACCCGGGGGGAGTGACCTCCGCAATCAGCCCCAGCATTTT
TRBJ2-3 . TRBV9 . CASSVGGAATQYF TGTGCCAGCAGCGTTGGGGGGGCCGCTACGCAGTATTTT
TRBJ1-4 . TRBV4-1 . CASSQDLGSNEKLFF TGCGCCAGCAGCCAAGACCTCGGGAGTAATGAAAAACTGTTTTTT
TRBJ2-7 . TRBV4-1 . CASSGAPSSYEQYF TGCGCCAGCAGCGGGGCGCCGAGCTCCTACGAGCAGTACTTC
TRBJ2-3 TRBD2 TRBV27 . CASSSGLKYDTQYF TGTGCCAGCAGTTCGGGACTAAAGTATGATACGCAGTATTTT
TRBJ1-2 . TRBV2 . CASKVKGVLAYGYTF TGTGCCAGCAAGGTGAAGGGCGTCCTAGCCTATGGCTACACCTTC
TRBJ1-1 TRBD1 TRBV6-1 . CASSVSGGYMNTEAFF TGTGCCAGCAGTGTTTCAGGGGGGTACATGAACACTGAAGCTTTCTTT
TRBJ2-3 . TRBV9 . CASSLWTGTDTQYF TGTGCCAGCAGCCTCTGGACAGGCACAGATACGCAGTATTTT
TRBJ2-2 TRBD2 TRBV12-5 . CASGLALGTSGGHTGELFF TGTGCTAGTGGTTTGGCCCTGGGGACTAGCGGGGGGCACACCGGGGAGCTGTTTTTT
TRBJ1-2 TRBD1 TRBV27 . CASSFGASKGQINGYTF TGTGCCAGCAGTTTTGGGGCTTCGAAGGGACAGATCAATGGCTACACCTTC
TRBJ2-2 TRBD1 TRBV2 . CASSFRQGAGELFF TGTGCCAGCAGCTTCAGACAGGGGGCCGGGGAGCTGTTTTTT
TRBJ2-7 . TRBV12-5 . CASGLSPTLPLTSSYEQYF TGTGCTAGTGGTTTGTCCCCGACACTTCCCCTCACGAGCTCCTACGAGCAGTACTTC
TRBJ1-6 . TRBV5-1 . CASSYIVGETGSPLHF TGCGCCAGCAGCTACATTGTTGGGGAGACGGGATCACCCCTCCACTTT
TRBJ1-2 . TRBV4-3 . CASSQEMLGDYGYTF TGCGCCAGCAGCCAGGAGATGTTAGGGGACTATGGCTACACCTTC
TRBJ1-1 . TRBV7-9 . CASSLALGQNTEAFF TGTGCCAGCAGCTTAGCTTTGGGACAGAACACTGAAGCTTTCTTT
TRBJ2-7 TRBD1 TRBV5-6 . CASSLDRGHEQYF TGTGCCAGCAGCCTGGACAGGGGTCACGAGCAGTACTTC
TRBJ2-7 . TRBV7-2 . CASSSQGFQDEQYF TGTGCCAGCAGCAGTCAGGGGTTTCAAGACGAGCAGTACTTC
TRBJ2-1 TRBD2 TRBV27 . CASSPTSGGRTGQFF TGTGCCAGCAGTCCGACTAGCGGGGGACGTACCGGGCAGTTCTTC
TRBJ1-1 TRBD1 TRBV27 . CASRIQGASTEAFF TGTGCCAGCAGGATTCAGGGGGCGTCCACTGAAGCTTTCTTT
TRBJ2-7 . TRBV6-2/TRBV6-3 . CASRPQNPGSSYEQYF TGTGCCAGCAGGCCTCAAAATCCGGGGAGCTCCTACGAGCAGTACTTC
TRBJ1-6 TRBD1 TRBV2 once CASSEQGAISPLHF TGTGCCAGCAGTGAACAGGGGGCGATTTCACCCCTCCACTTT